This entry concerns a single T cell receptor beta chain. CDR1 is MGHRA and CDR2 is YSYEKL in the germline V gene. The V gene lost 4 bases and the J gene lost 0 bases, with 12 bases spanning the gap. This CDR3 comprises 16 residues. The data were taken from a study of control samples from healthy donors and cancer patients. Clones were sequenced by immunoSEQ multiplex PCR, and TCRdb holds only the in-frame ones, with some missing. The sample holds 190,000 or so clones, approximately 95% seen once. Input material: blood. The sequence was collected from a man aged 18 to 29 in good health. V gene TRBV4-1 combines with J gene TRBJ1-4; D unresolved. In nucleotides, the CDR3 is TGCGCCAGCAGCCCACTGGGAACATCAACTAATGAAAAACTGTTTTTT. Protein product: CASSPLGTSTNEKLFF.